This T cell receptor (beta chain) was observed in a study of blood T cell repertoires in COVID-19. V was pared by 0 bases and J by 11 bases, with 13 bases between. Germline V CDR1 and CDR2: GTSNPN, SVGIG (reference sequence). There are 12 residues in the CDR3. This table comes from immunoSEQ multiplex PCR, and its TCRdb copy is limited to in-frame clones, with some not included. The sample yields roughly 100,000 clones, 80% to 90% seen once. The source of this sequence is a human donor in a cohort sampled during active COVID-19. V gene TRBV30 combines with J gene TRBJ1-2; D unresolved. The specimen sequenced was peripheral blood. The CDR3 nucleotides read TGTGCCTGGAGTGTGCTAGACCGATTTTACACCTTC. Its protein is CAWSVLDRFYTF. Full variable domain (missing parts from reference TRBV30 and TRBJ1-2): SQTIHQWPATLVQPVGSPLSLECTVEGTSNPNLYWYRQAAGRGLQLLFYSVGIGQISSEVPQNLSASRPQDRQFILSSKKLLLSDSGFYLCAWSVLDRFYTFGSGTRLTVV.